Below are 29 T cell receptor beta chains sequenced from a single sample in a study of blood T cells in healthy people across ages. Using a J-beta primer mix together with a sample-barcoded 5' primer, a second PCR was run for about 6 to 11 cycles. TCRdb independently ran MiXCR on the 5' RACE reads; one entry per CDR3 protein. The sample has approximately 1.5 million distinct CDR3 sequences, about 42% seen once. The sequencing sample was made of blood. Receptors originate from a woman younger than 30 in good health.

This clonotype has just a few counts. V gene TRBV6-2 or TRBV6-3 combines with J gene TRBJ2-7; TRBD2 matches at 9 bases. The CDR3 is made up of 14 amino acids. The ends lost 9 bases at V and 7 bases at J; junction bases unmatched: 13. From germline, CDR1 is MNHEY and CDR2 SVGEGT. For the CDR3, the DNA is TGTGCCAGTCAAAAGAGCGGGAGGCTGGGGGAGCAGTACTTC. Its protein product is CASQKSGRLGEQYF.

This clonotype was seen a few times. This rearrangement joins TRBV4-3 to TRBJ2-3; D is unclear. CDR1 and CDR2 from the germline V gene are LGHNA and YSLEER. The CDR3 has 16 residues. Trimming stripped 0 bases from V and 0 bases from J, with 10 bases between. CDR3 residues: CASSQDRAASTDTQYF. CDR3 sequence (DNA): TGCGCCAGCAGCCAAGATAGGGCAGCAAGCACAGATACGCAGTATTTT.

With regard to this clonotype: An end of the junction differs from the germline gene, which may be a read error. The chain couples TRBV25-1 to TRBJ1-6; tentatively, D is TRBD1 (6 bases). The CDR3 is 14 amino acids. Germline V gene sequence: CDR1 MGHDK, CDR2 SYGVNS. The CDR3 spells CVSSERGGRSPLHF. DNA for the CDR3: TGTGTCAGCAGTGAACGAGGGGGGCGATCACCCCTCCACTTT.

This CDR3 reads CASSFRSLASGETQYF. For the CDR3, the DNA is TGTGCCAGCAGTTTTCGCTCACTAGCTTCGGGAGAGACCCAGTACTTC. The V gene is TRBV28, the J gene TRBJ2-5; possibly TRBD2 for D (6 bases). This CDR3 contains 16 residues. V dropped 3 bases and J dropped 4 bases, with 18 bases sitting between them. Germline V lookup: CDR1 MDHEN, CDR2 SYDVKM.

The chain employs TRBV27 and TRBJ2-1; 11 bases align to TRBD2. After removal of 5 bases from V and 7 bases from J, the junction contained 10 bases not matched to a gene. The CDR3 consists of 16 residues. The germline gives CDR1 MNHEY, CDR2 SMNVEV (reference sequence). The CDR3 DNA is TGTGCCAGCAGTGGGATGATAGCGGGGGGGCGAAATGAGCAGTTCTTC. Its protein is CASSGMIAGGRNEQFF.

This clonotype was observed a few times. The V and J genes are TRBV24-1 and TRBJ2-3; tentative D call: TRBD1 (6 bases). There are 18 residues in the CDR3. The V gene lost 5 bases and the J gene lost 4 bases, with 24 bases spanning the gap. Germline lookup yields CDR1 KGHDR and CDR2 SFDVKD. This CDR3 reads CATSVSPTIGGEADTQYF. The CDR3 nucleotides read TGTGCCACCAGTGTCTCTCCCACTATTGGGGGCGAGGCAGATACGCAGTATTTT.

The table lists this clonotype with a few counts. CDR3 in amino acids: CASSSRGGYEQYF. The CDR3 nucleotides are TGTGCCAGCAGTTCCCGGGGGGGATACGAGCAGTACTTC. This chain links TRBV27 with TRBJ2-7; 8 bases fit TRBD2. Germline-derived CDR1 and CDR2 are MNHEY and SMNVEV (reference sequence). The CDR3 loop spans 13 amino acids. Trimming took 4 bases from V and 4 from J; bases not matched to a gene: 3.

Worth noting for this clonotype: A junction boundary mismatches the germline segment, possibly from a read error. This chain uses TRBV20-1 with TRBJ1-1; D uncertain. CDR1 DFQATT and CDR2 SNEGSKA come from the germline V gene (reference sequence). This CDR3 is built from 11 residues. In DNA form, the CDR3 reads TGCAGTGCTAGAGCGAACGCTGAAGCTTTCTTT. Amino acids: CSARANAEAFF.

The genes are TRBV6-5 and TRBJ1-1, with TRBD1 matching 7 bases. Losses at the gene ends were 6 bases for V and 11 bases for J; bases not matched to a gene: 9. Germline CDR1 is MNHEY and CDR2 is SVGAGI. This CDR3 is 12 amino acids long. The CDR3 is CASRNDRDRAFF. The CDR3 nucleotides are TGTGCCAGCAGAAACGACAGGGATCGGGCTTTCTTT.

This clonotype showed up just a few times. The chain carries TRBV4-3 and TRBJ1-1, with D maybe TRBD1 (5 bases). The V gene lost 1 base and the J gene lost 8 bases, with 14 bases spanning the gap. Per germline, CDR1 LGHNA and CDR2 YSLEER. The CDR3 is made up of 14 amino acids. In DNA, the CDR3 is TGCGCCAGCAGCCAAGGACCCGGGACGGACGAAGCTTTCTTT. Its translation: CASSQGPGTDEAFF.

V and J are TRBV12-3 or TRBV12-4 and TRBJ2-1, with D tentatively TRBD1 (5 bases). V was clipped by 4 bases and J by 6 bases, with 19 bases between them. The CDR3 has 16 residues. Here the CDR3 DNA reads TGTGCCAGCAGTTCCCCCCCCAGGGCAGGCCCCAATGAGCAGTTCTTC. As protein: CASSSPPRAGPNEQFF.

This rearrangement joins TRBV6-5 to TRBJ2-4; weak D call: TRBD2 (5 bases). The tail of the sequence fits TRBJ2-5 better, so the J call may be wrong. The CDR3 consists of 16 residues. From germline, CDR1 is MNHEY and CDR2 SVGAGI. The CDR3 coding sequence is TGTGCCAGCAGTTACAACCCAAGAGGGTTTCGAGAGACCCAGTACTTC. It encodes CASSYNPRGFRETQYF.

This chain links TRBV5-6 with TRBJ1-2, with 7 bases identical to TRBD1. This CDR3 has 13 residues. With V trimmed by 5 bases and J by 3 bases, 4 bases remained unmatched. Looked up from germline, CDR1 is SGHDT and CDR2 is YYEEEE. CDR3 loop: CASRFDRDYGYTF. The CDR3 DNA reads as TGTGCCAGCAGATTTGACAGGGACTATGGCTACACCTTC.

This chain uses TRBV29-1 with TRBJ2-1; maybe TRBD1 (5 bases). With 3 bases removed from V and 2 bases from J, the gap between germline ends came to 11 bases. There are 14 residues in the CDR3. Germline loops: CDR1 SQVTM, CDR2 ANQGSEA. The CDR3 reads CSVDIPTAYNEQFF. Written as DNA, the CDR3 is TGCAGCGTTGATATACCGACAGCCTACAATGAGCAGTTCTTC.

V gene TRBV7-2 combines with J gene TRBJ1-1, with D tentatively TRBD1 (5 bases). V shed 2 bases and J shed 2 bases, with 15 bases lying between them. The CDR3 runs 16 residues. CDR1 and CDR2 from the germline V gene are SGHTA and FQGNSA. The chain's CDR3 is CASSLRPGGTNTEAFF. The CDR3 DNA reads as TGTGCCAGCAGCTTAAGGCCAGGAGGGACTAACACTGAAGCTTTCTTT. Variable domain in full (rest from reference TRBV7-2 and TRBJ1-1): GAGVSQSPSNKVTEKGKDVELRCDPISGHTALYWYRQSLGQGLEFLIYFQGNSAPDKSGLPSDRFSAERTGGSVSTLTIQRTQQEDSAVYLCASSLRPGGTNTEAFFGQGTRLTVV.

V and J are TRBV20-1 and TRBJ2-1, with D hard to call. V was cut by 6 bases and J by 0 bases, with 12 bases left in between. Germline CDR1 is DFQATT and CDR2 is SNEGSKA (reference sequence). The CDR3 contains 14 residues. The CDR3 loop reads CSAKPSSSYNEQFF. CDR3 DNA sequence: TGCAGTGCAAAACCATCGAGCTCCTACAATGAGCAGTTCTTC.

The gene calls are TRBV6-2 or TRBV6-3 and TRBJ2-3; D tentatively reads TRBD1 or TRBD2 (6 bases each). Germline CDR1 is MNHEY and CDR2 is SVGEGT. The CDR3 runs 16 residues. Trimming cost V 7 bases and J 1 base, with 18 bases left between them. DNA for the CDR3: TGTGCCAGCACTCTCTCCGTGGAGGGGGGCACAGATACGCAGTATTTT. Protein product: CASTLSVEGGTDTQYF.

V usage is TRBV29-1 and J usage is TRBJ2-1; the D gene is possibly TRBD2 (6 bases). Germline lookup yields CDR1 SQVTM and CDR2 ANQGSEA. The CDR3 runs 15 residues. Trimming took off 2 bases at V and 0 bases at J, with 11 bases between the two ends. The CDR3 region has the DNA TGCAGCGTTGAAACGGGACTTAGCTCCTACAATGAGCAGTTCTTC. It encodes CSVETGLSSYNEQFF.

This clonotype has just a few counts. The chain is built from TRBV29-1 and TRBJ1-2; weak D call: TRBD1 (5 bases). In germline, CDR1 is SQVTM, CDR2 ANQGSEA. Deletions cut 6 bases from V and 0 bases from J, with 11 bases between. This CDR3 is 13 amino acids long. The CDR3 reads CSVREGTNYGYTF. The CDR3, as DNA: TGCAGCGTCCGAGAGGGGACTAACTATGGCTACACCTTC.

This clonotype appeared a single time. V is TRBV2 and J is TRBJ1-5; D gene uncertain. Germline lookup yields CDR1 SNHLY and CDR2 FYNNEI. This CDR3 is built from 14 residues. V was clipped by 4 bases and J by 2 bases, with 9 bases between them. The CDR3 bases are TGTGCCAGCAGTGTAGAAAGCGGCAATCAGCCCCAGCATTTT. Residues: CASSVESGNQPQHF.

The chain uses TRBV5-1 and TRBJ1-2, with D uncertain. The CDR3 totals 14 residues. Germline lookup yields CDR1 SGHRS and CDR2 YFSETQ. V lost 0 bases and J 4 bases, leaving 10 bases between the germline ends. CDR3 DNA: TGCGCCAGCAGCTTGGGGACCAGTACCTATGGCTACACCTTC. Amino acid sequence: CASSLGTSTYGYTF.

As to this clonotype: This may stem from a read error, because a much larger clone lies one nucleotide away. The CDR3 spells CANSLRPDDYGYTF. The CDR3 DNA reads as TGTGCCAACAGCTTGAGGCCAGACGACTATGGCTACACCTTC. The chain combines TRBV7-2 with TRBJ1-2, with no clear D. Germline loops: CDR1 SGHTA, CDR2 FQGNSA. The CDR3 consists of 14 residues.

This sequence joins TRBV4-3 and TRBJ1-5; 9 bases map to TRBD1. V lost 1 base to trimming and J lost 7 bases; unmatched junction nucleotides: 5. Germline V gene data show CDR1 as LGHNA and CDR2 as YSLEER. The CDR3 spans 15 residues. The CDR3 nucleotides are TGCGCCAGCAGCCAAGCACAGGGGGCAGGACAGCCCCAGCATTTT. Translating it yields CASSQAQGAGQPQHF.

In its sample, this clonotype was seen a few times. The chain has TRBV12-3 or TRBV12-4 and TRBJ2-7; TRBD1 matches 8 bases. The CDR3 is made up of 15 amino acids. V dropped 0 bases and J dropped 3; count of bases not matched to a gene: 4. The CDR3 region has the DNA TGTGCCAGCAGTTTAGCGGACAGGGAGGACTACGAGCAGTACTTC. Its translation: CASSLADREDYEQYF.

V and J are TRBV7-2 and TRBJ2-5; D is perhaps TRBD2 (5 bases). Trimming stripped 1 base from V and 4 bases from J, with 10 bases between. CDR1 is SGHTA, CDR2 FQGNSA, per germline. This CDR3 region has 14 residues. CDR3 residues: CASSLEDFGETQYF. The CDR3 coding sequence is TGTGCCAGCAGCTTAGAGGACTTCGGAGAGACCCAGTACTTC.

This clonotype was seen a few times. The chain uses TRBV20-1 and TRBJ1-5; 7 bases fit TRBD1. CDR1 and CDR2 (germline): DFQATT, SNEGSKA (reference sequence). V was clipped by 0 bases and J by 7 bases; unmatched bases: 21. CDR3 size: 19 residues. The CDR3: CSARDRGAAPQGSRQPQHF. DNA of the CDR3: TGCAGTGCTAGAGATCGGGGGGCAGCCCCACAGGGGAGTCGGCAGCCCCAGCATTTT.

This chain joins TRBV7-9 and TRBJ1-2; 7 bases match TRBD1. CDR3 length: 14 amino acids. V shed 7 bases and J 1 base; nucleotides not matched to a gene: 6. Germline CDR1 SEHNR, CDR2 FQNEAQ (reference sequence). CDR3: CASNKDRINYGYTF. CDR3 sequence (DNA): TGTGCCAGCAACAAGGACAGGATTAACTATGGCTACACCTTC.

This clonotype appeared once. V gene TRBV20-1 combines with J gene TRBJ1-2; D unresolved. Trimming left V 6 bases short and J 3 bases short, with 17 bases between. This CDR3 spans 14 amino acids. CDR1 is DFQATT, CDR2 SNEGSKA, per germline (reference sequence). The CDR3 region has the DNA TGCAGTGCGAATCAGCAACAGCCCTACTATGGCTACACCTTC. Translation gives CSANQQQPYYGYTF.

The gene calls are TRBV3-1 and TRBJ2-4; 11 nucleotides align to TRBD1. The better agreement between TRBJ2-7 and the DNA end casts doubt on the J call. In germline, CDR1 is LGHDT, CDR2 YNNKEL (reference sequence). The CDR3 contains 15 residues. CDR3 nucleotide sequence: TGTGCCAGCAGCCAAGGGACAGGGGGCAGGAACGAGCAGTACTTC. Encoded protein: CASSQGTGGRNEQYF.